Below, 4 T cell receptor beta chains from the same sample are listed, as sequenced in a study of blood T cell repertoires in COVID-19. The repertoire was sequenced with immunoSEQ multiplex PCR; TCRdb's copy has only in-frame clones and lacks some. The repertoire includes 35,000 to 45,000 clones, 75% to 85% of them detected once, and around 42% sits in the top ten. Source material: peripheral blood. These receptors originate from a human donor in a cohort sampled during active or convalescent COVID-19. The donor label of this sample is uncertain.

The chain joins TRBV5-6 to TRBJ1-3; possibly TRBD1 for D (6 bases). Trimming pared 5 bases from V and 2 bases from J, leaving 11 bases between. The CDR3 sequence is 14 residues long. CDR1 and CDR2 (germline): SGHDT, YYEEEE. The CDR3 spells CASSLRGTGNTIYF. The CDR3 bases are TGTGCCAGCAGTCTGAGGGGGACTGGAAACACCATATATTTT.

This clone was recorded a few times. V is TRBV9 and J is TRBJ2-3; perhaps TRBD1 as D (5 bases). The V and J ends lost 0 bases and 1 base respectively, with 12 bases between them. Germline CDR1 SGDLS, CDR2 YYNGEE. The length of the CDR3 is 16 residues. The chain's CDR3 is CASSVGRTRGTDTQYF. CDR3 sequence (DNA): TGTGCCAGCAGCGTAGGACGAACCAGGGGCACAGATACGCAGTATTTT.

The CDR3 reads CASSYGQVVSEQYF. The DNA for the CDR3 is TGTGCCAGCAGTTACGGGCAGGTCGTTAGCGAGCAGTACTTC. The V and J genes are TRBV6-5 and TRBJ2-7; D is unresolved. The CDR3 extends over 14 amino acids. Germline loops: CDR1 MNHEY, CDR2 SVGAGI. The V and J ends lost 2 bases and 6 bases respectively, with 14 bases between them.

The CDR3 is CASSPPTAGWGTQYF. The CDR3 DNA follows: TGTGCCAGCAGCCCGCCAACAGCAGGGTGGGGGACCCAGTACTTC. The chain couples TRBV5-8 to TRBJ2-5; D may be TRBD1 (5 bases). V was clipped by 4 bases and J by 7 bases, with 20 bases between them. The CDR3 sequence is 15 residues long. CDR1 is SGHTS and CDR2 is YDEGEE in the germline V gene. Full variable domain (remainder filled in from reference TRBV5-8 and TRBJ2-5): EAGVTQSPTHLIKTRGQQATLRCSPISGHTSVYWYQQALGLGLQFLLWYDEGEERNRGNFPPRFSGRQFPNYSSELNVNALELEDSALYLCASSPPTAGWGTQYFGPGTRLLVL.